This T cell receptor beta chain was sequenced in a study of OX40 agonist ivuxolimab in advanced cancers. Study details: The diagnoses of dose-escalation patients were hepatocellular carcinoma, melanoma, renal cell or head and neck cancer.

This clone was observed once. Its target is unknown. General study findings and limits: Relative to CD4+ cells, CD8+ T cells on average had more expanded clones. At doses 0.1 to 3.0 mg/kg, CD4+ and CD8+ clones expanded. Some nonresponders additionally presented with little normalized T-cell clonal expansion.

Some clones are missing from TCRdb's copy, which holds only in-frame ones; the method was immunoSEQ multiplex PCR. The profile shows tens of thousands of clones, approximately 85% of them singletons. V was clipped by 3 bases and J by 6 bases; unmatched bases: 2. Per the germline V gene, CDR1 is SGHDN and CDR2 is FVKESK. The CDR3 length is 14 residues. This receptor was obtained from an adult with an advanced solid tumor such as melanoma, head and neck, liver or kidney cancer. The chain carries TRBV14 and TRBJ1-6; 7 bases are a match to TRBD1. Sequencing was performed on CD4+ or CD8+ T cells sorted from blood, taken in a trial of the OX40 agonist ivuxolimab. CDR3 in amino acids: CASSQDRPNSPLHF. CDR3 nucleotide sequence: TGTGCCAGCAGCCAGGACAGGCCTAATTCACCCCTCCACTTT.